A single sample is the source of the 3 T cell receptor beta chains below, sequenced in a study of blood T cells in healthy people across ages. Through a sample-barcoded 5' primer and a J-beta primer mix, a second PCR was run for roughly 7 to 12 cycles. MiXCR, run by TCRdb on the 5' RACE reads, gives a single entry per CDR3 protein. The sample consists of 1.5 million to 2 million distinct CDR3 sequences, approximately 39% of them appearing once. The sequencing sample was made of blood. The receptors shown here come from a human donor in good health.

This chain connects TRBV5-1 to TRBJ1-5, with D perhaps TRBD1 (6 bases). Germline CDR1 SGHRS, CDR2 YFSETQ. CDR3 length equals 15 residues. V lost 0 bases to trimming and J lost 3 bases, with 10 bases between them. The CDR3 reads CASSLVGGINQPQHF. The CDR3 DNA is TGCGCCAGCAGCTTGGTGGGGGGCATCAATCAGCCCCAGCATTTT.

The sample holds a few counts of this clonotype. The chain employs TRBV4-3 and TRBJ1-2; D is undetermined. The germline V gene encodes CDR1 LGHNA and CDR2 YSLEER. The ends were cut back, 1 base at V and 4 bases at J, with 10 bases in the middle. The CDR3 has 14 residues. The CDR3 region is CASSQGPPLYGYTF. As DNA, the CDR3 is TGCGCCAGCAGCCAAGGACCACCACTCTATGGCTACACCTTC.

The chain links TRBV5-5 to TRBJ2-7, with D possibly matching TRBD2 (6 bases). Between the trimmed V and J ends, which lost 4 bases and 6 bases, there was a span of 17 bases. The CDR3 is 14 amino acids. CDR1 and CDR2 (germline): SGHKS, YYEKEE (reference sequence). CDR3 sequence (DNA): TGTGCCAGCAGCGGAGGCTTGGGAGGTTCCGAGCAGTACTTC. Translating gives CASSGGLGGSEQYF.